These 9 T cell receptor beta chains came from one sample sequenced in a study of shared clonotypes between healthy human individuals. Sequencing used immunoSEQ multiplex PCR; TCRdb keeps in-frame clones, though not all of them. The table includes millions of clones, just over 90% detected once. The specimen was naive CD4+ T cells sorted from blood. The subset denotes: CD45RA+ positively selected. These TCRs come from a man younger than 30 in good health.

CDR3 loop: CASSLARQGGVTDTQYF. The CDR3, as DNA: TGTGCCAGCAGCTTGGCCCGGCAGGGAGGGGTAACAGATACGCAGTATTTT. This chain joins TRBV5-6 and TRBJ2-3, with 7 positions matching TRBD2. Germline CDR1 is SGHDT and CDR2 is YYEEEE. Trimming cost V 0 bases and J 3 bases; bases outside gene matches: 10. This CDR3 comprises 17 residues.

The chain is built from TRBV5-6 and TRBJ2-3; a possible D gene is TRBD2 (5 bases). Germline V gives CDR1 SGHDT, CDR2 YYEEEE. V shed 4 bases and J shed 0 bases, with 15 bases lying between them. The CDR3 consists of 16 residues. CDR3 sequence (DNA): TGTGCCAGCAGCCCGGGGTTAGCGTCTAGCACAGATACGCAGTATTTT. As protein: CASSPGLASSTDTQYF.

V and J are TRBV28 and TRBJ2-1; D perhaps matches TRBD2 (5 bases). Per the germline V gene, CDR1 is MDHEN and CDR2 is SYDVKM. This CDR3 spans 13 amino acids. Trimming left V 2 bases short and J 14 bases short, with 16 bases between. Written as DNA, the CDR3 is TGTGCCAGCAGTTTAAATGGACCCACGGAGGAGTTCTTC. Its translation is CASSLNGPTEEFF.

This sequence joins TRBV27 and TRBJ2-5; D possibly corresponds to TRBD1 (6 bases). The DNA end favors TRBJ2-7, so the J call may be wrong. The CDR3 has 16 amino acids. Germline assignment: CDR1 MNHEY and CDR2 SMNVEV (reference sequence). CDR3: CASSSPGRGPAYEQYF. Here the CDR3 DNA reads TGTGCCAGCAGTTCCCCTGGCAGGGGCCCTGCCTACGAGCAGTACTTC.

The genes are TRBV18 and TRBJ2-7; 10 bases align to TRBD1. This CDR3 has 13 residues. Germline CDR1 reads KGHSH; CDR2 reads LQKENI. V lost 6 bases to trimming and J lost 9 bases; unmatched junction nucleotides: 8. The CDR3 DNA sequence: TGTGCCAGCTCGCCCGGGACAGGGGTAGGGCAGTACTTC. As protein: CASSPGTGVGQYF.

V is TRBV2 and J is TRBJ1-1; TRBD1 might be the D (6 bases). The V end lost 3 bases, the J end lost 2 bases, and 10 bases lay between the germline ends. CDR1 and CDR2 (germline): SNHLY, FYNNEI. CDR3 size: 14 residues. The CDR3 here is CASSDRDKNTEAFF. The CDR3 DNA reads as TGTGCCAGCAGTGATAGGGACAAAAACACTGAAGCTTTCTTT.

V usage is TRBV28 and J usage is TRBJ2-2; D gene unclear. The CDR3 totals 12 residues. Germline V gene data show CDR1 as MDHEN and CDR2 as SYDVKM. Trimming cost V 3 bases and J 4 bases, with 3 bases left between them. The CDR3 nucleotides are TGTGCCAGCAGTTTTCGCACCGGGGAGCTGTTTTTT. Protein sequence: CASSFRTGELFF.

The chain has TRBV30 and TRBJ1-6; a weak D match, TRBD1 (5 bases). V was shortened by 0 bases and J by 7 bases, with 13 bases between the two germline ends. Germline CDR1 is GTSNPN and CDR2 is SVGIG (reference sequence). The CDR3 covers 15 residues. The DNA for the CDR3 is TGTGCCTGGAGTGTAGCCCAGGGTTTCAATTCACCCCTCCACTTT. Its protein is CAWSVAQGFNSPLHF.

V usage is TRBV30 and J usage is TRBJ1-6; a possible D gene is TRBD1 (5 bases). Trimming shortened V by 0 bases and J by 8 bases, and 11 bases separated the two germline ends. Germline loops: CDR1 GTSNPN, CDR2 SVGIG (reference sequence). The CDR3 has 14 amino acids. This chain's CDR3 is CAWSVLGAYSPLHF. In nucleotides, the CDR3 is TGTGCCTGGAGTGTTTTAGGGGCTTATTCACCCCTCCACTTT.